In its sample, the clone carrying this T cell receptor (beta chain) was seen many times. Active moderate-to-severe ophthalmopathy, Clinical Activity Score at least 3, NOSPECS at least 4, under 3 months' duration. Clinicians diagnosed patients from clinical symptoms, serum thyroxine and TRAb, thyroid ultrasound and orbital computed tomography. Amplified regions were TCR beta CDR3 sequences from RNA transcripts. HTBI primers drove first-round RT-PCR of the TCR CDR3. Via MiXCR, TCRdb re-called the multiplex PCR reads, giving one row per CDR3 protein. The sample comprises around 600,000 distinct CDR3 sequences, 13% to 15% of which are singletons, and 6.5% to 9% rests with the top ten. V was clipped by 0 bases and J by 4 bases, with 17 bases between them. The CDR3 runs to 17 residues. Germline CDR1 is LGHNA and CDR2 is YSLEER. The sample is drawn from a study of T cells in Graves' hyperthyroidism and ophthalmopathy.

The rearrangement links TRBV4-3 to TRBJ2-3; D possibly corresponds to TRBD2 (6 bases). This TCR was recovered from a woman aged 18 to 35 with Graves' ophthalmopathy. Sequencing was done on a sample of blood. As DNA, the CDR3 is TGCGCCAGCAGCCAAGACCCCATCGGCGGGAACCCAGATACGCAGTATTTT. Encoded protein: CASSQDPIGGNPDTQYF.